This note documents a single TCR beta chain sequence. This record belongs to a study of blood T cell repertoires in COVID-19. The wider study: Sources were T cells, B-cell-depleted T cells, or PBMCs; the material itself was cDNA or gDNA.

Study processing details: For nucleated cells, counts were estimated from reference gene primer amplification. Method: immunoSEQ multiplex PCR; TCRdb's copy keeps in-frame clones and lacks some. V and J calls and clone size are those listed in that table; D and trimming were worked out from the DNA. There are approximately 28,000 clones in the sample; roughly 90% occur only once, and under 2% lies in the top ten. The CDR3 covers 15 residues. V lost 4 bases and J lost 2; bases outside the gene matches: 6. Germline V gene data show CDR1 as MDHEN and CDR2 as SYDVKM. This TCR was sampled from a woman aged 55-69 years with active COVID-19. This chain links TRBV28 with TRBJ2-7, with 9 bases that match TRBD1. Sequencing input: peripheral blood. The CDR3 reads CASSWGQGRPYEQYF. DNA for the CDR3: TGTGCCAGCAGTTGGGGACAGGGCCGACCCTACGAGCAGTACTTC.